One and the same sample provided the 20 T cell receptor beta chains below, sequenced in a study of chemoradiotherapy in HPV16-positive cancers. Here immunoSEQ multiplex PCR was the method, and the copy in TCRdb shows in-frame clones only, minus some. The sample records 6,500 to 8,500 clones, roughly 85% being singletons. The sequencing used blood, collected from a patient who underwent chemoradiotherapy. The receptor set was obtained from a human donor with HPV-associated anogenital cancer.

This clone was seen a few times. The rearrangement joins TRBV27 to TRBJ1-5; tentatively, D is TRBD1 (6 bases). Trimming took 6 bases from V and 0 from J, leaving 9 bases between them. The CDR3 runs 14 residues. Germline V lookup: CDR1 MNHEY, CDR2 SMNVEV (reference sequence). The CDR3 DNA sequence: TGTGCCAGCAGAACAGGGTATAGCAATCAGCCCCAGCATTTT. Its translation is CASRTGYSNQPQHF.

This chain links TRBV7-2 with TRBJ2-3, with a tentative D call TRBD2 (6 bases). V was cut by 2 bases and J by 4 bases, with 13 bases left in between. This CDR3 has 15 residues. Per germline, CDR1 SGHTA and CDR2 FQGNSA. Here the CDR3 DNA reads TGTGCCAGCAGCTTACAGCTAGCGATACCAGATACGCAGTATTTT. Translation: CASSLQLAIPDTQYF.

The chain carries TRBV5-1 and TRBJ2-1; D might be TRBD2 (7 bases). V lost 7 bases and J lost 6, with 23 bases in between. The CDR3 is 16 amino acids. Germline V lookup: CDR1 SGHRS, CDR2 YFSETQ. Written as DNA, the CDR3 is TGCGCCAGCGGTCCCGCGAGGGGGGGCCTTGGCAATGAGCAGTTCTTC. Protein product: CASGPARGGLGNEQFF.

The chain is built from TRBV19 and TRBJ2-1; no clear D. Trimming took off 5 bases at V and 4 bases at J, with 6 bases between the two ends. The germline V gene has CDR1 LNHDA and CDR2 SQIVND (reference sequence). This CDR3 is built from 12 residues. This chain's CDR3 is CASSLTYNEQFF. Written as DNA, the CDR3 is TGTGCCAGTAGTCTCACTTACAATGAGCAGTTCTTC.

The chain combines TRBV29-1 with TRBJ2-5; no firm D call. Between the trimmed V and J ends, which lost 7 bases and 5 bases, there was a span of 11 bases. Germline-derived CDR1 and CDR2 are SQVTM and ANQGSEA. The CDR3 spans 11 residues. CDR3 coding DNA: TGCAGCGCTCTGAATACGGAGACCCAGTACTTC. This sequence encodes CSALNTETQYF.

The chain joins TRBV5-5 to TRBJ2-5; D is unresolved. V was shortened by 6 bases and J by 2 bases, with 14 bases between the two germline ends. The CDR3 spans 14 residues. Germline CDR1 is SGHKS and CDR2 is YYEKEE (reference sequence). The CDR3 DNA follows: TGTGCCAGCAAAAAATCGGCTAATCAAGAGACCCAGTACTTC. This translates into CASKKSANQETQYF.

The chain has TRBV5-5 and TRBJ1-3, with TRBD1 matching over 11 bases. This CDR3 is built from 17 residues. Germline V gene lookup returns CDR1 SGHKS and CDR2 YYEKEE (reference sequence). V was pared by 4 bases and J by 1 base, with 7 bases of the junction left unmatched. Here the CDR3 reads CASSLRDRGFSGNTIYF. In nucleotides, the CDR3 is TGTGCCAGCAGCCTCCGGGACAGGGGGTTTTCTGGAAACACCATATATTTT. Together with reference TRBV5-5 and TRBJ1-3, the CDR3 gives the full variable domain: DAGVTQSPTHLIKTRGQQVTLRCSPISGHKSVSWYQQVLGQGPQFIFQYYEKEERGRGNFPDRFSARQFPNYSSELNVNALLLGDSALYLCASSLRDRGFSGNTIYFGEGSWLTVV.

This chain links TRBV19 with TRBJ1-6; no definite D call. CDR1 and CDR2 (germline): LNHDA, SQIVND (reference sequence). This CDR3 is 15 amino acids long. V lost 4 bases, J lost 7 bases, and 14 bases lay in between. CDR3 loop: CASSSGRSGNSPLHF. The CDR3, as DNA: TGTGCCAGTAGTAGTGGGAGGTCCGGCAATTCACCCCTCCACTTT.

The CDR3 nucleotides read TGCGCCAGCAGCCAAGATCGGTTTGGCAGTCAGCCCCAGCATTTT. This gives the protein CASSQDRFGSQPQHF. This chain connects TRBV4-3 to TRBJ1-5, with no clear D. Germline CDR1 reads LGHNA; CDR2 reads YSLEER. This CDR3 contains 15 residues. Deletions cut 0 bases from V and 6 bases from J, with 12 bases between.

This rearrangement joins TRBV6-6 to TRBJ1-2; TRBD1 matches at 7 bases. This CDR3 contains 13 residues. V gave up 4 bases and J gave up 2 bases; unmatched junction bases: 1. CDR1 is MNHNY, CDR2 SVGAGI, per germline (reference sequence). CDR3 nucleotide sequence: TGTGCCAGCAGTTCGGACAGGAACTATGGCTACACCTTC. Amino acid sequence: CASSSDRNYGYTF.

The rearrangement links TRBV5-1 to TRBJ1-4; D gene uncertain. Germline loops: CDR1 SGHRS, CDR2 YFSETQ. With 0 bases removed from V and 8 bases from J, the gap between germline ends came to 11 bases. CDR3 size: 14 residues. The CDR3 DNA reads TGCGCCAGCAGCTTGGGGGGAACCTCAGAAAAACTGTTTTTT. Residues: CASSLGGTSEKLFF.

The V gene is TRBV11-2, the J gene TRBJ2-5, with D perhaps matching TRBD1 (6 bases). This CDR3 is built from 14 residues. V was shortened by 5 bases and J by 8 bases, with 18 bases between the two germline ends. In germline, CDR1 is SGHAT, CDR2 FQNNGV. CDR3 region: CASSERTVRDTQYF. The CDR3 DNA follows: TGTGCCAGCAGCGAAAGGACAGTCCGGGATACCCAGTACTTC.

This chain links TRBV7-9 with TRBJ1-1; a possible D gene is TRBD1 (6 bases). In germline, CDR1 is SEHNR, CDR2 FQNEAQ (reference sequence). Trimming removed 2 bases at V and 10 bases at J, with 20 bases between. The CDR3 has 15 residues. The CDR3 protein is CASSLPSGVGVGAFF. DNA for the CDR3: TGTGCCAGCAGCTTACCGTCAGGGGTTGGGGTGGGAGCTTTCTTT.

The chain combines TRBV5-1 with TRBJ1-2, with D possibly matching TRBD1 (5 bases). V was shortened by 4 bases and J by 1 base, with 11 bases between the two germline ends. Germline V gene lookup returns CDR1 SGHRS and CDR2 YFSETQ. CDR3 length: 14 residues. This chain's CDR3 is CASSDIDSNYGYTF. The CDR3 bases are TGCGCCAGCAGCGACATAGACAGTAACTATGGCTACACCTTC.

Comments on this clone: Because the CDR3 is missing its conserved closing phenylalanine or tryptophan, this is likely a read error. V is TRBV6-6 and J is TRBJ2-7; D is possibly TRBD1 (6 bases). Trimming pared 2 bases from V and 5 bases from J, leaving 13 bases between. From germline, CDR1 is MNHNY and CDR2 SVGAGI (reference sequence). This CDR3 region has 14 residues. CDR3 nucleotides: TGTGCCAGCAGTTACGGCTCAGGGGATAACGAGCAGTACCTC. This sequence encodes CASSYGSGDNEQYL.

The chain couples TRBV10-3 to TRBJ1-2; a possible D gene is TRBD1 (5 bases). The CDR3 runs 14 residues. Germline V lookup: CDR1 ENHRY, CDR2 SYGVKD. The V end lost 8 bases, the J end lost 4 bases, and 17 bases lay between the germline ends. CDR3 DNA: TGTGCCATCTGCGACATCTCTGGGGGCTATGGCTACACCTTC. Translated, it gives CAICDISGGYGYTF.

The CDR3 reads CASSLVRGAQDTQYF. The CDR3 DNA reads as TGTGCCAGCAGCTTAGTGCGGGGGGCCCAAGATACGCAGTATTTT. The rearrangement joins TRBV7-2 to TRBJ2-3; TRBD2 matches 8 bases. The CDR3 is 15 amino acids. CDR1 SGHTA and CDR2 FQGNSA come from the germline V gene. V trimming: 1 base; J trimming: 5 bases; junction bases outside the gene matches: 5.

The CDR3: CAWSVTGTYEQYF. The DNA of the CDR3 is TGTGCCTGGAGTGTGACAGGGACCTACGAGCAGTACTTC. V and J are TRBV30 and TRBJ2-7; 7 bases agree with TRBD1. From germline, CDR1 is GTSNPN and CDR2 SVGIG (reference sequence). The ends lost 0 bases at V and 2 bases at J; junction bases unmatched: 1. This CDR3 comprises 13 residues.

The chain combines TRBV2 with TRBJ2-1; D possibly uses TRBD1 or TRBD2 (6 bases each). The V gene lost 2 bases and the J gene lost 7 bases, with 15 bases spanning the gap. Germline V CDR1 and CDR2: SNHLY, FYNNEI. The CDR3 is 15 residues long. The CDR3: CASSELEGTSNEQFF. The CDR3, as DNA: TGTGCCAGCAGTGAATTGGAGGGGACATCAAATGAGCAGTTCTTC.

The CDR3, as DNA: TGCGCCAGCAGCTTCTGGGGCTCCCGGGAAGAGACCCAGTACTTC. It encodes CASSFWGSREETQYF. This chain connects TRBV5-1 to TRBJ2-5, with D possibly matching TRBD1 (5 bases). The CDR3 is 15 amino acids. Germline CDR1 is SGHRS and CDR2 is YFSETQ. Trimming took 2 bases from V and 3 from J, leaving 14 bases between them.